Below are 16 T cell receptor beta chains sequenced from a single sample in a study of blood T cells in healthy people across ages (dated by TCRdb to the mid-2010s). Receptor libraries were prepared by 5' RACE. A second about 7 to 11 cycle PCR used a sample-barcoded 5' primer and a J-beta primer mix. The public reads were run again by TCRdb, first through fastp at Q25 and then through MiXCR, and only productive beta chains were kept. Rows are unified per CDR3 protein, each entry keeping the most common DNA and genes. The sample records 1.8 million or so distinct CDR3 sequences, about two fifths of which are singletons. Jointly, the top ten make up around 23% of the sample. Sequenced sample: blood. The source of these receptors is a human donor in good health.

CDR3 amino acids: CASSGNLAGRQETQYF. CDR3 nucleotides: TGCGCCAGCAGCGGGAATCTAGCGGGACGTCAAGAGACCCAGTACTTC. The chain combines TRBV4-3 with TRBJ2-5, with TRBD2 matching 9 bases. The CDR3 totals 16 residues. V lost 5 bases to trimming and J lost 2 bases; unmatched junction nucleotides: 9. Germline CDR1 is LGHNA and CDR2 is YSLEER.

V and J are TRBV7-2 and TRBJ2-7, with a possible D match to TRBD2 (6 bases). Germline CDR1 reads SGHTA; CDR2 reads FQGNSA. Trimming removed 8 bases at V and 4 bases at J, with 15 bases between. This CDR3 contains 13 residues. The CDR3 reads CASGGYPWYEQYF. The CDR3 nucleotides are TGTGCCAGCGGGGGGTACCCTTGGTACGAGCAGTACTTC.

This clonotype was seen only a few times. The CDR3: CASSSLGPWGGGTEAFF. The CDR3 nucleotides read TGTGCCAGCAGTTCACTCGGACCGTGGGGGGGAGGCACTGAAGCTTTCTTT. This sequence joins TRBV28 and TRBJ1-1; D may be TRBD1 (5 bases). The germline CDR1 and CDR2 sequences are MDHEN and SYDVKM. This CDR3 spans 17 amino acids. The V end was cut by 4 bases, the J end by 4 bases, with 22 bases between. The whole variable domain, filled in from reference TRBV28 and TRBJ1-1, reads DVKVTQSSRYLVKRTGEKVFLECVQDMDHENMFWYRQDPGLGLRLIYFSYDVKMKEKGDIPEGYSVSREKKERFSLILESASTNQTSMYLCASSSLGPWGGGTEAFFGQGTRLTVV.

The chain links TRBV12-3 or TRBV12-4 to TRBJ2-1; no definite D call. V shed 2 bases and J shed 5 bases, with 10 bases lying between them. The CDR3 totals 14 residues. The CDR3 DNA follows: TGTGCCAGCAGTTTACGCTCCCCGCACAATGAGCAGTTCTTC. It encodes CASSLRSPHNEQFF.

The chain carries TRBV15 and TRBJ1-1, with D maybe TRBD1 (5 bases). The germline gives CDR1 LNHNV, CDR2 YYDKDF (reference sequence). With 5 bases removed from V and 4 bases from J, the gap between germline ends came to 11 bases. The CDR3 covers 13 residues. For the CDR3, the DNA is TGTGCCACCAGCCCGGGGGAGGGCACTGAAGCTTTCTTT. It encodes CATSPGEGTEAFF.

A few counts support this clonotype. The chain has TRBV29-1 and TRBJ1-1, with 7 bases that match TRBD1. Germline V gives CDR1 SQVTM, CDR2 ANQGSEA. With V trimmed by 3 bases and J by 3 bases, 13 bases remained unmatched. This CDR3 contains 16 residues. The CDR3 spells CSVEGQWDLGDTEAFF. The CDR3 coding sequence is TGCAGCGTTGAGGGACAGTGGGACCTAGGGGACACTGAAGCTTTCTTT.

CDR3 in DNA: TGTGCCAGCAGAGCCCGGGACAATAAGAATCCACCCCTCCACTTT. Its protein is CASRARDNKNPPLHF. This rearrangement joins TRBV7-2 to TRBJ1-6; weak D call: TRBD1 (6 bases). CDR1 is SGHTA and CDR2 is FQGNSA in the germline V gene. Trimming took off 6 bases at V and 11 bases at J, with 20 bases between the two ends. The length of the CDR3 is 15 residues.

This rearrangement joins TRBV6-2 or TRBV6-3 to TRBJ2-1; D not certain. V was clipped by 0 bases and J by 13 bases, with 10 bases between them. The CDR3 length is 12 residues. The germline CDR1 and CDR2 sequences are MNHEY and SVGEGT. Written as DNA, the CDR3 is TGTGCCAGCAGTTACTCGCTGGAGACCCAGTTCTTC. Its protein is CASSYSLETQFF.

The rearrangement joins TRBV12-3 or TRBV12-4 to TRBJ1-2; D unresolved. This CDR3 contains 15 residues. V lost 3 bases and J lost 4, with 15 bases in between. CDR3 DNA sequence: TGTGCCAGCAGTTTCCGCACGTGGGCTTTCTATGGCTACACCTTC. Residues: CASSFRTWAFYGYTF.

The V gene is TRBV7-8, the J gene TRBJ2-7; weak D call: TRBD1 (6 bases). The CDR3 loop spans 15 amino acids. CDR1 is SGHVS and CDR2 is FQNEAQ in the germline V gene. V dropped 3 bases and J dropped 0 bases, with 12 bases sitting between them. The CDR3 DNA follows: TGTGCCAGCAGCTTGATGGGGGCCAGCTCCTACGAGCAGTACTTC. This gives the protein CASSLMGASSYEQYF.

The chain couples TRBV7-2 to TRBJ1-2; TRBD1 aligns across 9 bases. The CDR3 totals 17 residues. The J segment lost 4 bases and the V segment lost 5 bases, leaving 14 bases of the junction unmatched. Germline lookup yields CDR1 SGHTA and CDR2 FQGNSA. The CDR3 loop is CASSTRVGTGSTYGYTF. As DNA, the CDR3 is TGTGCCAGCAGCACACGGGTTGGGACAGGGTCTACCTATGGCTACACCTTC.

This clonotype occurred a few times. The chain is built from TRBV6-4 and TRBJ2-1; 9 positions agree with TRBD2. Germline V gene lookup returns CDR1 MRHNA and CDR2 SNTAGT. This CDR3 is 15 amino acids long. After removal of 8 bases from V and 7 bases from J, the junction contained 12 bases not matched to a gene. CDR3 DNA: TGTGCCAGCGCACGTAGCGGGGGCCGGGGGAATGAGCAGTTCTTC. Translating gives CASARSGGRGNEQFF.

This clonotype appeared many times. The chain recombines TRBV6-2 or TRBV6-3 with TRBJ2-7, with D uncertain. V was trimmed by 3 bases and J by 2 bases, leaving 5 bases between them. This CDR3 has 12 amino acids. Germline V gene sequence: CDR1 MNHEY, CDR2 SVGEGT. The CDR3 region has the DNA TGTGCCAGCAGTTATACGCCCTACGAGCAGTACTTC. Its translation is CASSYTPYEQYF.

This clonotype was found a few times. It may be a read error: a sequence one base away is much more abundant. This chain connects TRBV6-1 to TRBJ2-7; 9 bases match TRBD1. The germline V gene encodes CDR1 MNHNS and CDR2 SASEGT. The CDR3 is made up of 15 amino acids. The CDR3 region is CTSSEATGGSYEQYF. In DNA, the CDR3 is TGTACCAGCAGTGAAGCGACAGGGGGCTCCTACGAGCAGTACTTC.

The chain has TRBV20-1 and TRBJ1-2; D possibly corresponds to TRBD1 (6 bases). This CDR3 is 14 amino acids long. The V and J ends lost 1 base and 8 bases respectively, with 17 bases between them. Germline values: CDR1 DFQATT, CDR2 SNEGSKA (reference sequence). CDR3 residues: CSARVPQRGDGYTF. DNA of the CDR3: TGCAGTGCTAGAGTTCCACAGAGGGGGGACGGCTACACCTTC.

This clonotype occurred many times. The chain uses TRBV6-2 or TRBV6-3 and TRBJ2-7; TRBD1 might be the D (6 bases). The V gene lost 6 bases and the J gene lost 2 bases, with 14 bases spanning the gap. CDR1 and CDR2 from the germline V gene are MNHEY and SVGEGT. CDR3 length equals 14 residues. The CDR3 sequence: CASSPQGITYEQYF. For the CDR3, the DNA is TGTGCCAGCAGCCCCCAGGGGATCACCTACGAGCAGTACTTC.